This T cell receptor beta chain was recorded in a study of CD8 T cells in Susac syndrome. Germline V gene data show CDR1 as KGHSH and CDR2 as LQKENI. The CDR3 consists of 14 residues. V dropped 3 bases and J dropped 4 bases, with 13 bases sitting between them. Sequencing of TCR beta drew on CD8+ and CD4+ T cells from blood. Stable or active relapsing-remitting multiple sclerosis, untreated and meeting revised McDonald criteria, defined the controls. Purification of the CD8+ and CD4+ T cells relied on negative isolation, and TEMRA cells underwent FACS enrichment. This clonotype was counted a single time. Reverse transcription of 0.5 to 1 ug RNA was performed with random hexamers. The immunoSEQ assay covered 54 Vbeta and 13 Jbeta segments for CDR3. TCRdb processed the immunoSEQ multiplex PCR reads anew with MiXCR; each CDR3 protein has one entry. The table has roughly 130,000 distinct CDR3 sequences, approximately 95% seen once.

The chain links TRBV18 to TRBJ2-7; D is ambiguous. The material sequenced was CD4+ T cells from PBMCs. The source is a human donor with multiple sclerosis. The CDR3 loop reads CASSPSSTNYEQYF. The CDR3, as DNA: TGTGCCAGCTCACCGTCGTCGACAAATTACGAGCAGTACTTC.